This T cell receptor beta chain came from a study of regulatory T cells in long-lasting Graves disease. Arm-PCR of CDR3 regions and iRepertoire HTBI primers were the basis on which TCR beta libraries were built. Authors' data handling: Samples revealed 62 TRBV and over 12 TRBJ segments. TCRdb reprocessed the multiplex PCR reads with MiXCR, giving one entry per CDR3 protein. The V and J calls come from TCRdb's annotation, not from the publication. The repertoire holds about 420,000 distinct CDR3 sequences, with over 15% as singletons. This clonotype was counted at least ten times. The germline gives CDR1 MDHEN, CDR2 SYDVKM. V lost 2 bases to trimming and J lost 3 bases; unmatched junction nucleotides: 4. CDR3 length: 15 residues. Described time point: newly diagnosed GD, antithyroid drugs for less than 3 months. From RNA extracted from PBMCs, the TCR library was made. This same sample was also taken into another study, of T cells in Graves' hyperthyroidism and ophthalmopathy. That investigation notes: Stable disease denoted Graves' hyperthyroidism without ophthalmopathy progression within 18 months.

V is TRBV28 and J is TRBJ2-1, with 7 positions matching TRBD2. This material consisted of peripheral blood mononuclear cells (PBMCs), taken at new diagnosis, from a patient treated with antithyroid drugs. The sequence was obtained from a woman in her late teens or twenties with Graves disease. CDR3 loop: CASSLIAGFYNEQFF. CDR3 bases: TGTGCCAGCAGTTTAATAGCGGGTTTCTACAATGAGCAGTTCTTC.